This T cell receptor (beta chain) was sequenced during a study of T cell changes during pregnancy in multiple sclerosis. The CDR3 has 14 amino acids. Between the trimmed V and J ends, which lost 5 bases and 0 bases, there was a span of 5 bases. Germline CDR1 is MNHEY and CDR2 is SMNVEV (reference sequence). Repertoires were generated with immunoSEQ multiplex PCR, while TCRdb's copy carries only in-frame clones and drops some. This sample has almost 35,000 clones, with 75% to 90% found just once. The sample in question was CD8+ T cells from peripheral blood mononuclear cells, obtained after pregnancy. This chain joins TRBV27 and TRBJ2-6; no clear D. This TCR came from a female donor with multiple sclerosis, enrolled in a pregnancy study. CDR3 sequence reads: CASSPFSGANVLTF. The CDR3, as DNA: TGTGCCAGCAGTCCCTTCTCTGGGGCCAACGTCCTGACTTTC.